One T cell receptor (beta chain) is described in this entry. Its target is unknown. This sample was taken from a study of T cell responses to AZD1222 COVID-19 vaccine. General observations from the study: Close to half of all spike-specific TCRs reportedly target regions of the variants that are unmutated. Spike-spanning, vaccine-associated CD4 TCRs were dominant at 160-218 and 743-854. AZD1222 recipients seropositive at baseline numbered only six or seven. The donors showed a predominance of white British ancestry and of females, with possible underestimation of clonal diversity.

Repertoires were generated with immunoSEQ multiplex PCR, while TCRdb's copy carries only in-frame clones and drops some. The sample holds more than 250,000 clones, 85% to 95% seen once. The sequences come from peripheral blood, collected on day 0 of AZD1222 vaccination. This clonotype was sampled from an adult in good health.

The CDR3 coding sequence is TGCGCCAGCAGTGACAGCGGGGGGGACAATGAGCAGTTCTTC. Translated, it gives CASSDSGGDNEQFF. The chain employs TRBV5-1 and TRBJ2-1; TRBD2 agrees at 10 bases. The CDR3 sequence is 14 residues long. Losses at the gene ends were 5 bases for V and 5 bases for J; bases not matched to a gene: 4. Germline lookup yields CDR1 SGHRS and CDR2 YFSETQ.